Listed below are T cell receptor beta chains from one sample, sequenced in a study of blood T cell repertoires in COVID-19. Data came from immunoSEQ multiplex PCR; TCRdb stores just in-frame clones and leaves some out. The table has 300,000 to 450,000 clones, approximately 89% seen once. Sample: PBMCs or T cells enriched from blood (not recorded which). Receptors originate from a man aged 25 to 40 who had recovered from COVID-19. The CDR3 runs from the conserved cysteine through the conserved F or W. The D gene is left open where the match is weak. Not all rows give a size; the values are once, few, many and, for expanded clones, a class.

V,D,J,size,DNA,CDR3
TRBV7-8,TRBD1,TRBJ2-2,NA,TGTGCCAGCAGCGACCTACAGGGGGCGAACACCGGGGAGCTGTTTTTT,CASSDLQGANTGELFF
TRBV19,TRBD2,TRBJ2-1,NA,TGTGCCAGTAGTATAGGGCTAGCGGGGTTTGCCTACAATGAGCAGTTCTTC,CASSIGLAGFAYNEQFF
TRBV12-2,NA,TRBJ1-5,NA,TGTGCAAGTCGCTTGGGACAGGGGGAAAAAGGCAATCAGCCCCAGCATTTT,CASRLGQGEKGNQPQHF
TRBV10-3,NA,TRBJ1-5,NA,TGTGCCATCAGCGTGGGCAGGGATGGGCAGCCCCAGCATTTT,CAISVGRDGQPQHF
TRBV11-2,TRBD2,TRBJ2-1,once,TGTGCCAGCAGCTCGGGAGGACTAGCGGGGGGAAACAATGAGCAGTTCTTC,CASSSGGLAGGNNEQFF
TRBV9,NA,TRBJ1-3,once,TGTGCCAGCAGCTTGACCGCGGGGGACCGCTCTGGAAACACCATATATTTT,CASSLTAGDRSGNTIYF
TRBV5-1,TRBD1,TRBJ2-2,NA,TGCGCCAGCAGCCCCGGACAGGGAGGGGAGCTGTTTTTT,CASSPGQGGELFF
TRBV7-8,NA,TRBJ1-3,few,TGTGCCAGCAGCTTAGTAACAGGATATTCTGGAAACACCATATATTTT,CASSLVTGYSGNTIYF
TRBV7-6,NA,TRBJ1-3,NA,TGTGCCAGCAGCTTAGAAGAGTCGGGACACTCTGGAAACACCATATATTTT,CASSLEESGHSGNTIYF
TRBV11-2,NA,TRBJ2-3,NA,TGTGCCAGCAGCCCGACGGGGTTCAGCACAGATACGCAGTATTTT,CASSPTGFSTDTQYF
TRBV6-1,NA,TRBJ2-7,NA,TGTGCCAGCAGTGAGGGGGGGGGCCGCTACTACGAGCAGTACTTC,CASSEGGGRYYEQYF
TRBV5-4,TRBD1,TRBJ2-7,few,TGTGCCAGCAGCGTGGGACAGGGGGTCGTTTACGAGCAGTACTTC,CASSVGQGVVYEQYF
TRBV30,NA,TRBJ2-4,NA,TGTGCCTGGAGTCGACGGACAGCCAGGAACATTCAGTACTTC,CAWSRRTARNIQYF
TRBV30,TRBD1,TRBJ1-2,NA,TGTGCCTGGGACTTATTAGGGGGCAACTATGGCTACACCTTC,CAWDLLGGNYGYTF
TRBV19,TRBD1,TRBJ2-2,NA,TGTGCCAGTAGTCCCACCGGGACAGGGGTCACCGGGGAGCTGTTTTTT,CASSPTGTGVTGELFF
TRBV28,TRBD2,TRBJ2-1,NA,TGTGCCAGCGTGGGCGGGGGGGGACCTTACAATGAGCAGTTCTTC,CASVGGGGPYNEQFF
TRBV10-1,NA,TRBJ1-4,few,TGCGCCAGCAGTGAGCGGCGAGGATCTAATGAAAAACTGTTTTTT,CASSERRGSNEKLFF
TRBV6-2/TRBV6-3,TRBD1,TRBJ2-4,NA,TGTGCCAGCAGTTCCCTGGACAGGGCCAGGGGGAACTTC,CASSSLDRARGNF
TRBV2,TRBD2,TRBJ2-1,NA,TGTGCCAGCAAAGGACTAGCGGGAAACAATGAGCAGTTCTTC,CASKGLAGNNEQFF
TRBV5-4,NA,TRBJ1-1,NA,TGTGCCAGCAGCAATAGCAATATGAACACTGAAGCTTTCTTT,CASSNSNMNTEAFF